One sample yielded the 8 T cell receptor beta chains listed below, sequenced in a study of blood T cell repertoires in COVID-19. TCRdb keeps only in-frame clones here, not all; method: immunoSEQ multiplex PCR. Of fewer than 350,000 clones in the sample, roughly 85% were seen once. Sequenced input: PBMCs or T cells enriched from blood (not recorded which). Source of these receptors: a woman aged 40 to 49 with acute COVID-19.

The chain has TRBV11-2 and TRBJ1-1; tentative D call: TRBD1 (5 bases). CDR1 is SGHAT and CDR2 is FQNNGV in the germline V gene. V lost 3 bases, J lost 1 base, and 6 bases lay in between. The CDR3 is 13 amino acids. CDR3 amino acids: CASSFGQNTEAFF. As DNA, the CDR3 is TGTGCCAGCAGCTTCGGACAGAACACTGAAGCTTTCTTT.

The chain joins TRBV6-4 to TRBJ2-3; D is perhaps TRBD2 (5 bases). Trimming took off 6 bases at V and 2 bases at J, with 12 bases between the two ends. The CDR3 is 14 amino acids. Germline CDR1 MRHNA, CDR2 SNTAGT. CDR3 loop: CASRQEADTDTQYF. The CDR3 nucleotides are TGTGCCAGCAGACAAGAAGCGGACACAGATACGCAGTATTTT.

The chain couples TRBV5-1 to TRBJ2-2, with 8 bases that match TRBD1. V dropped 3 bases and J dropped 0; count of bases not matched to a gene: 10. Germline V gene data show CDR1 as SGHRS and CDR2 as YFSETQ. This CDR3 region has 18 residues. The DNA for the CDR3 is TGCGCCAGCAGCTGGAGGACAGGGCAGTTTTCGAACACCGGGGAGCTGTTTTTT. This encodes CASSWRTGQFSNTGELFF.

The rearrangement joins TRBV7-9 to TRBJ2-2, with D possibly matching TRBD1 (5 bases). This CDR3 is 17 amino acids long. With 0 bases removed from V and 0 bases from J, the gap between germline ends came to 11 bases. Per germline, CDR1 SEHNR and CDR2 FQNEAQ (reference sequence). CDR3 protein: CASSLAGQAPNTGELFF. CDR3 nucleotide sequence: TGTGCCAGCAGCTTAGCAGGACAAGCACCGAACACCGGGGAGCTGTTTTTT.

This sequence joins TRBV9 and TRBJ2-2; weak D call: TRBD2 (5 bases). Germline V gene lookup returns CDR1 SGDLS and CDR2 YYNGEE. The CDR3 consists of 14 residues. V was pared by 3 bases and J by 6 bases, with 12 bases between. The CDR3 sequence: CASSALTSPGELFF. CDR3 in DNA: TGTGCCAGCAGCGCCCTCACTAGTCCCGGGGAGCTGTTTTTT.

In its sample, this clone was seen a few times. The CDR3 sequence is CASSLGGQGVNGYTF. In DNA form, the CDR3 reads TGTGCCAGCAGCTTGGGTGGACAGGGAGTTAATGGCTACACCTTC. The chain is built from TRBV5-6 and TRBJ1-2; TRBD1 aligns across 8 bases. Germline V gene data show CDR1 as SGHDT and CDR2 as YYEEEE. Unmatched junction bases numbered 7, after V lost 0 bases and J lost 6 bases. The length of the CDR3 is 15 residues.

The rearrangement links TRBV2 to TRBJ2-7, with D uncertain. Germline V gene sequence: CDR1 SNHLY, CDR2 FYNNEI. Deletions cut 5 bases from V and 0 bases from J, with 8 bases between. The CDR3 runs 13 residues. DNA of the CDR3: TGTGCCAGCAGTCCGGAGTTCTCCTACGAGCAGTACTTC. Translation gives CASSPEFSYEQYF.

Here the CDR3 reads CAISAPGQGLYEQYF. The DNA for the CDR3 is TGTGCCATCAGCGCCCCGGGACAGGGACTCTACGAGCAGTACTTC. The chain employs TRBV10-3 and TRBJ2-7; TRBD1 matches 9 bases. The CDR3 covers 15 residues. V shed 6 bases, J shed 3 bases, and the junction held 9 bases outside the gene matches. Germline CDR1 ENHRY, CDR2 SYGVKD.